The present TCR beta chain was sequenced within a study of T cells in Graves' hyperthyroidism and ophthalmopathy. RNA transcripts provided the source from which TCR beta CDR3 regions were amplified. When the TCR CDR3 underwent first-round RT-PCR, the HTBI primer set was used. TCRdb itself ran the multiplex PCR reads through MiXCR, one entry per CDR3 protein. This sample has hundreds of thousands of distinct CDR3 sequences, with about 16% found just once. Trimming at V came to 1 base and at J to 2 bases, leaving 3 bases not matched to a gene. CDR3 size: 15 residues. Germline CDR1 is DFQATT and CDR2 is SNEGSKA (reference sequence).

Specimen: blood. J is TRBJ2-1 and V is TRBV20-1; 9 nucleotides match TRBD2. This TCR came from a woman in her 40s with Graves' ophthalmopathy. The CDR3 loop reads CSARASGRTYNEQFF. As DNA, the CDR3 is TGCAGTGCTAGAGCCAGCGGGAGGACCTACAATGAGCAGTTCTTC.